This T cell receptor beta chain stems from a study of blood T cell repertoires in COVID-19. Study in general: COVID-19 samples collected from the United States, Italy and Spain covered acute and convalescent phases.

Original handling: Estimated nucleated cell counts came from reference gene primer amplification. The method was immunoSEQ multiplex PCR; TCRdb's version includes in-frame clones alone and lacks a portion of them. That table is the source of V, J and clone size, and D and trimming were worked out from the DNA. The sample has about 71,000 clones, roughly 89% seen once. Germline V gene sequence: CDR1 KGHSH, CDR2 LQKENI. V gave up 3 bases and J gave up 1 base; unmatched junction bases: 1. The CDR3 is made up of 14 amino acids. The sequence derives from a man in his thirties or forties with acute or convalescent COVID-19. The sequenced material came from peripheral blood. This chain links TRBV18 with TRBJ1-1; 8 positions match TRBD1. The CDR3 sequence: CASSPGTGNTEAFF. CDR3 bases: TGTGCCAGCTCACCGGGGACAGGGAACACTGAAGCTTTCTTT.